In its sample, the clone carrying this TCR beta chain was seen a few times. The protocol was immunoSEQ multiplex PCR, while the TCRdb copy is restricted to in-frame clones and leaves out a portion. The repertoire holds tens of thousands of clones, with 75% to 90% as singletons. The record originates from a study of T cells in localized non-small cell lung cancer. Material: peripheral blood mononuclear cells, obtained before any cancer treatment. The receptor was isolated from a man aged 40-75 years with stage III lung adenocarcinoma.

Here the CDR3 reads CAWTQGVGDEQFF. In DNA form, the CDR3 reads TGTGCCTGGACGCAGGGGGTCGGGGATGAGCAGTTCTTC. The genes are TRBV30 and TRBJ2-1, with 7 bases that match TRBD1. Germline V gene sequence: CDR1 GTSNPN, CDR2 SVGIG (reference sequence). V was clipped by 4 bases and J by 8 bases; unmatched bases: 8. The CDR3 consists of 13 residues.